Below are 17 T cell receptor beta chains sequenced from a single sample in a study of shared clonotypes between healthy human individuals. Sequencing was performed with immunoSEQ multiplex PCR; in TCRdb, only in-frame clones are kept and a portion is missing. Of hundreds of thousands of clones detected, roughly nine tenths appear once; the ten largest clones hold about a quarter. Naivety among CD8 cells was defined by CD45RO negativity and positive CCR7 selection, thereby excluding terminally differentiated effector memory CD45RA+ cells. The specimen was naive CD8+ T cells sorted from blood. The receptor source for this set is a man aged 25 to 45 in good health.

The CDR3 bases are TGTGCCATCAGTGAGGGCTATAGCGGGGGGGAGACCCAGTACTTC. Its translation: CAISEGYSGGETQYF. V usage is TRBV10-3 and J usage is TRBJ2-5, with 10 nucleotides matching TRBD2. There are 15 residues in the CDR3. V trimming: 2 bases; J trimming: 5 bases; junction bases outside the gene matches: 5. Germline V lookup: CDR1 ENHRY, CDR2 SYGVKD.

The chain's CDR3 is CASIMWDRGYNEQFF. The CDR3 region has the DNA TGCGCCAGCATCATGTGGGACAGGGGCTACAATGAGCAGTTCTTC. The V gene is TRBV10-2, the J gene TRBJ2-1, with 10 bases fitting TRBD1. The CDR3 extends over 15 amino acids. CDR1 is WSHSY, CDR2 SAAADI, per germline. The ends lost 7 bases at V and 3 bases at J; junction bases unmatched: 6.

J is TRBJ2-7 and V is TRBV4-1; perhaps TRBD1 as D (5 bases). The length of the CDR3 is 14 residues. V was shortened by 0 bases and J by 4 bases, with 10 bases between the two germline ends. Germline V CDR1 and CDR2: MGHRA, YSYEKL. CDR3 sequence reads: CASSQDRVGYEQYF. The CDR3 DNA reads TGCGCCAGCAGCCAAGACAGGGTGGGTTACGAGCAGTACTTC.

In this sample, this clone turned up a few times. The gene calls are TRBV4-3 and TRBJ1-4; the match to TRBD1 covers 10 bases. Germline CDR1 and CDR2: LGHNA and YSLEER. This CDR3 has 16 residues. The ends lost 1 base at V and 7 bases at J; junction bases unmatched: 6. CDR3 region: CASSQGRDRGVEKLFF. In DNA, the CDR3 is TGCGCCAGCAGCCAAGGTCGGGACAGGGGAGTTGAAAAACTGTTTTTT.

The CDR3 DNA is TGTGCCAGCACCGACCTGGCGGCCCACCGCACAGATACGCAGTATTTT. This codes for CASTDLAAHRTDTQYF. The chain combines TRBV7-9 with TRBJ2-3; D unresolved. The CDR3 runs 16 residues. V dropped 7 bases and J dropped 1 base, with 18 bases sitting between them. Germline CDR1 reads SEHNR; CDR2 reads FQNEAQ (reference sequence). Together with reference TRBV7-9 and TRBJ2-3, the CDR3 gives the full variable domain: DTGVSQNPRHKITKRGQNVTFRCDPISEHNRLYWYRQTLGQGPEFLTYFQNEAQLEKSRLLSDRFSAERPKGSFSTLEIQRTEQGDSAMYLCASTDLAAHRTDTQYFGPGTRLTVL.

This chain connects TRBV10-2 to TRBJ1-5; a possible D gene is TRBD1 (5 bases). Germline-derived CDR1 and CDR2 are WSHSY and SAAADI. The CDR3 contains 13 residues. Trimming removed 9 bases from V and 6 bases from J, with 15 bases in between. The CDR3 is CASGDGPSQPQHF. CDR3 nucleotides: TGCGCCAGTGGGGACGGACCATCTCAGCCCCAGCATTTT.

The CDR3 protein is CSVERINTGELFF. CDR3 DNA: TGCAGCGTTGAGCGGATAAACACCGGGGAGCTGTTTTTT. The J gene is TRBJ2-2, the V gene TRBV29-1; D remains ambiguous. CDR3 length equals 13 residues. In germline, CDR1 is SQVTM, CDR2 ANQGSEA. The V end lost 3 bases, the J end lost 2 bases, and 7 bases lay between the germline ends.

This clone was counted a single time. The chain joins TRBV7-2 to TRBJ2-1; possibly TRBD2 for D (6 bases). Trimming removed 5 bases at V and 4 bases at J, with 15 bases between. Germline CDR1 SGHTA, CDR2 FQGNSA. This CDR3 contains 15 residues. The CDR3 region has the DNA TGTGCCAGCAGCCAAACCCTAGCGTCTTACAATGAGCAGTTCTTC. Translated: CASSQTLASYNEQFF.

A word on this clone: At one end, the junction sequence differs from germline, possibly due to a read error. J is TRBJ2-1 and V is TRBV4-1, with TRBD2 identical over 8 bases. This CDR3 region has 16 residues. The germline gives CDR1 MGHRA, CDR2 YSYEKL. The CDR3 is CASSQEWTSPYDEQFF. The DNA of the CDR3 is TGCGCCAGCAGCCAAGAATGGACTAGCCCCTACGATGAGCAGTTCTTC.

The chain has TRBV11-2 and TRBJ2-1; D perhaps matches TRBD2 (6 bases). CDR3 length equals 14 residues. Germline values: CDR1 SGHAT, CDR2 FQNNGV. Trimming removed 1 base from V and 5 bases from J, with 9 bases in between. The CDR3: CASSLVSGNNEQFF. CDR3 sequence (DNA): TGTGCCAGCAGCTTAGTTAGCGGAAACAATGAGCAGTTCTTC.

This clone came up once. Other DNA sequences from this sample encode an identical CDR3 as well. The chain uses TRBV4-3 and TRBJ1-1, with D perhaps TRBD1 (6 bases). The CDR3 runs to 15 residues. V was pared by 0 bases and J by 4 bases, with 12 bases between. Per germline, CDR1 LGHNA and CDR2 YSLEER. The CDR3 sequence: CASSQDLGGGTEAFF. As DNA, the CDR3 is TGCGCCAGCAGCCAAGATCTAGGGGGAGGCACTGAAGCTTTCTTT.

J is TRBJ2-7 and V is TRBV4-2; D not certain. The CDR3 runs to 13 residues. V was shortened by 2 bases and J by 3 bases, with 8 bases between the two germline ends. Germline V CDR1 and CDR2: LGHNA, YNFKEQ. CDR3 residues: CASSQTDNYEQYF. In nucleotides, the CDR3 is TGTGCCAGCAGCCAAACGGATAACTACGAGCAGTACTTC.

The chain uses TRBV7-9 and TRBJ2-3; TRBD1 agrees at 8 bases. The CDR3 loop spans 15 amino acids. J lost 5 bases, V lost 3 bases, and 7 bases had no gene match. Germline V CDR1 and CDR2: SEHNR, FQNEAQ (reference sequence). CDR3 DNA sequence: TGTGCCAGCAGCTTTGCAGGGGGCGCGAAAGATACGCAGTATTTT. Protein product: CASSFAGGAKDTQYF.

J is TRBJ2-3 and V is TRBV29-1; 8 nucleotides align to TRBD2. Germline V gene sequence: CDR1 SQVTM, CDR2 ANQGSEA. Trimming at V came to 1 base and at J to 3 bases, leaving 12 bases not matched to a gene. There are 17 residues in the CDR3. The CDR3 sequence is CSVEGPGGGGRTDTQYF. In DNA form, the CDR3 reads TGCAGCGTTGAAGGCCCCGGGGGGGGCGGGAGAACAGATACGCAGTATTTT.

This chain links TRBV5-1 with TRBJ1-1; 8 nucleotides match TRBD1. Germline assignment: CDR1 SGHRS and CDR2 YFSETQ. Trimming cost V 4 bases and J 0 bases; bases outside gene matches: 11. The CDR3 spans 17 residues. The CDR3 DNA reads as TGCGCCAGCAGCCCTAACTTGCTGGGACAGGTGAACACTGAAGCTTTCTTT. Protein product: CASSPNLLGQVNTEAFF.

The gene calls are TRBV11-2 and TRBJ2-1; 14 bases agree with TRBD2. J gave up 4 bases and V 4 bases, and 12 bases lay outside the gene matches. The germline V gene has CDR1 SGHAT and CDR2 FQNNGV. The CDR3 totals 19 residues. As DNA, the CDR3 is TGTGCCAGCAGCTCGACCGGGACTAGCGGGAGTCCGACGTACAATGAGCAGTTCTTC. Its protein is CASSSTGTSGSPTYNEQFF.

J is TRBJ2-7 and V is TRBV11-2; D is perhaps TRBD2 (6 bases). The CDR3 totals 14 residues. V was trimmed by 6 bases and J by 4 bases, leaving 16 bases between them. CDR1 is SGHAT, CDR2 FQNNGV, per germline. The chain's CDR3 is CASRGSSSAYEQYF. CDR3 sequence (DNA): TGTGCCAGCAGGGGAAGCTCTAGCGCTTACGAGCAGTACTTC.